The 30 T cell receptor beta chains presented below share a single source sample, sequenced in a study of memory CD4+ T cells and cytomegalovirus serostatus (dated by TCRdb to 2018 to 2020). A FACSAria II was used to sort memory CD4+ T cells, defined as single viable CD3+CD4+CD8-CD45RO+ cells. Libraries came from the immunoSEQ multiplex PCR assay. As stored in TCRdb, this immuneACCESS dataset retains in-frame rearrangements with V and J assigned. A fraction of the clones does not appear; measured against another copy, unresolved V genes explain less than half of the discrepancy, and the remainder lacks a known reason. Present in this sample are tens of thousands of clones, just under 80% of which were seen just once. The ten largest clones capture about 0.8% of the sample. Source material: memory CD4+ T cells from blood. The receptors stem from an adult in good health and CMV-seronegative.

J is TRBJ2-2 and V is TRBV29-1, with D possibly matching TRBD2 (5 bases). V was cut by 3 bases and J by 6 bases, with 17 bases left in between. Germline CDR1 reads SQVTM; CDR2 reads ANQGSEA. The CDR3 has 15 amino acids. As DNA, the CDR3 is TGCAGCGTTGACTCGACGGCGGGTATCCCCGGGGAGCTGTTTTTT. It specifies CSVDSTAGIPGELFF.

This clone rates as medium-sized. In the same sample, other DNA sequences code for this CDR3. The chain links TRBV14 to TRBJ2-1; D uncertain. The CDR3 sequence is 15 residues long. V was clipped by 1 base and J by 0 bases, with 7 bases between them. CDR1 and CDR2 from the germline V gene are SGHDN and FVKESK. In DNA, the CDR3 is TGTGCCAGCAGCCAAGTACAAAGCTCCTACAATGAGCAGTTCTTC. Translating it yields CASSQVQSSYNEQFF.

The CDR3 is CASSPSGETQYF. The DNA for the CDR3 is TGTGCCAGCAGCCCCTCGGGGGAGACCCAGTACTTC. V and J are TRBV7-6 and TRBJ2-5, with a possible D match to TRBD2 (5 bases). Per the germline V gene, CDR1 is SGHVS and CDR2 is FNYEAQ. The CDR3 is made up of 12 amino acids. Trimming took 5 bases from V and 5 from J, leaving 9 bases between them.

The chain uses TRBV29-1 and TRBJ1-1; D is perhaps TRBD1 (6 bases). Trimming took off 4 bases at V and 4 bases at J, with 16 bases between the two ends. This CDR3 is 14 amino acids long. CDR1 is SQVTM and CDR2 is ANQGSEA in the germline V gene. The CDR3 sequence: CSVGAQGQLTEAFF. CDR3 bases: TGCAGCGTTGGAGCACAAGGACAGCTCACTGAAGCTTTCTTT.

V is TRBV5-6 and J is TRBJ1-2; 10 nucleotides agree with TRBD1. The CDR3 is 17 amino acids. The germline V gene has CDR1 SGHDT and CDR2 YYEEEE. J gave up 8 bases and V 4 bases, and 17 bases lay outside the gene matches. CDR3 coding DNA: TGTGCCAGCAGCCCTGGAGGCCGGGACAGGGGATCAAGCGGCTACACCTTC. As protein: CASSPGGRDRGSSGYTF.

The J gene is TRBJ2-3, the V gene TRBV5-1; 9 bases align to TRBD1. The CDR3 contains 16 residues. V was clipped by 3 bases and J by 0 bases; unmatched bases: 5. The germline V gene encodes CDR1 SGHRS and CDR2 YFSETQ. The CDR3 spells CASSSLDRGSTDTQYF. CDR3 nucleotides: TGCGCCAGCAGCTCGCTGGACAGGGGTAGCACAGATACGCAGTATTTT.

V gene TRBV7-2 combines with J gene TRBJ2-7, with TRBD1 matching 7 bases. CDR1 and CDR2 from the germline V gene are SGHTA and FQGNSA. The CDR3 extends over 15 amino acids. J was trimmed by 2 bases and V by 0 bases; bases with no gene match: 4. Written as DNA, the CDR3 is TGTGCCAGCAGCTTAGCGCCCCAGGGGGCCTACGAGCAGTACTTC. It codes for CASSLAPQGAYEQYF. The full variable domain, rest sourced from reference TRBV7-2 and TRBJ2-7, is GAGVSQSPSNKVTEKGKDVELRCDPISGHTALYWYRQSLGQGLEFLIYFQGNSAPDKSGLPSDRFSAERTGGSVSTLTIQRTQQEDSAVYLCASSLAPQGAYEQYFGPGTRLTVT.

The CDR3 protein is CASSPSFHEQFF. The CDR3 DNA reads TGTGCCAGCAGTCCTAGCTTCCATGAGCAGTTCTTC. J is TRBJ2-1 and V is TRBV27; D perhaps matches TRBD2 (5 bases). The V gene's germline CDR1 is MNHEY and CDR2 SMNVEV (reference sequence). Trimming took 5 bases from V and 8 from J, leaving 10 bases between them. The CDR3 runs to 12 residues.

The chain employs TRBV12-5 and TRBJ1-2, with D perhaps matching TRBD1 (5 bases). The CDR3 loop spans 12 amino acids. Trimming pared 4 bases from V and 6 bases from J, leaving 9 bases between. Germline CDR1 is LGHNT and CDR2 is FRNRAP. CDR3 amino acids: CASGSGWDGYTF. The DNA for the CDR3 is TGTGCTAGTGGTTCAGGGTGGGATGGCTACACCTTC. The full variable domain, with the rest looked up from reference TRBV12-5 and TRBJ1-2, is DARVTQTPRHKVTEMGQEVTMRCQPILGHNTVFWYRQTMMQGLELLAYFRNRAPLDDSGMPKDRFSAEMPDATLATLKIQPSEPRDSAVYFCASGSGWDGYTFGSGTRLTVV.

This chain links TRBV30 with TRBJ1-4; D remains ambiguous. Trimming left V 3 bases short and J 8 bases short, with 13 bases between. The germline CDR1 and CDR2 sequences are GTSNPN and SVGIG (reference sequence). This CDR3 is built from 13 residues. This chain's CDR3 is CAWRGSGFEKLFF. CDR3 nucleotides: TGTGCCTGGAGAGGGAGTGGTTTCGAAAAACTGTTTTTT.

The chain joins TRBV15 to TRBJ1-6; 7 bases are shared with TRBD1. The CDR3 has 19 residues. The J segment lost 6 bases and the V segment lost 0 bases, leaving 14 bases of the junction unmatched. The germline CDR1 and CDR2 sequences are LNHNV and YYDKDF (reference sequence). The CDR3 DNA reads TGTGCCACCAGCAGAGATCTGACAGGGAGGGTTTCTCGTAATTCACCCCTCCACTTT. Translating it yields CATSRDLTGRVSRNSPLHF.

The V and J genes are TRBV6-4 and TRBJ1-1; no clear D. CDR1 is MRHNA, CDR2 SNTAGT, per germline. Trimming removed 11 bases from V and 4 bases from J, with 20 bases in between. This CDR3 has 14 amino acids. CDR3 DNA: TGTGCCTCATCCTCCGGGCCCGGGATCACTGAAGCTTTCTTT. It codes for CASSSGPGITEAFF.

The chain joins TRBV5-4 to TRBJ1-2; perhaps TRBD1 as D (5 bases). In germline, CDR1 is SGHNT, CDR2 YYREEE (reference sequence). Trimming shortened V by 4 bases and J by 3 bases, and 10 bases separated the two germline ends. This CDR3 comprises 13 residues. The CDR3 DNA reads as TGTGCCAGCAGCCGCCCAGGGTACTATGGCTACACCTTC. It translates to CASSRPGYYGYTF.

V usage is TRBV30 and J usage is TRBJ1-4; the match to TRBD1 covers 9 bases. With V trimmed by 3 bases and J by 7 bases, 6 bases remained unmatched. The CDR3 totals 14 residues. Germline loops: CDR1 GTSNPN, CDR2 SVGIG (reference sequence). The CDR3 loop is CAWRAPGQGEKLFF. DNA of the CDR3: TGTGCCTGGAGGGCCCCGGGACAGGGTGAAAAACTGTTTTTT.

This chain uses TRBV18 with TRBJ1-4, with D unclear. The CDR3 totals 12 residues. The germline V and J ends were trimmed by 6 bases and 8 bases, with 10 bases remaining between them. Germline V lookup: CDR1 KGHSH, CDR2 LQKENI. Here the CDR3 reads CASSEIGEKLFF. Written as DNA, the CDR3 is TGTGCCAGCTCGGAAATCGGGGAAAAACTGTTTTTT.

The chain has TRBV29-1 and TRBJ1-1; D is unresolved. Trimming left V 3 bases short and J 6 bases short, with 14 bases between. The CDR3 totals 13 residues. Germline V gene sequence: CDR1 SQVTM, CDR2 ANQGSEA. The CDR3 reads CSVDSGLLAEAFF. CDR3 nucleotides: TGCAGCGTTGATTCGGGGTTGCTAGCTGAAGCTTTCTTT.

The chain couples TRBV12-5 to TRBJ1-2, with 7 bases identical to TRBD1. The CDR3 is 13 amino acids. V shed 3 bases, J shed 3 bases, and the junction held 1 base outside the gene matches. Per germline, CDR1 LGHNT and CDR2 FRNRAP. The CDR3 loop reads CASGLGTDYGYTF. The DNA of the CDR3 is TGTGCTAGTGGTTTAGGGACAGACTATGGCTACACCTTC. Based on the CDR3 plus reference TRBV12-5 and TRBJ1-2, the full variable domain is DARVTQTPRHKVTEMGQEVTMRCQPILGHNTVFWYRQTMMQGLELLAYFRNRAPLDDSGMPKDRFSAEMPDATLATLKIQPSEPRDSAVYFCASGLGTDYGYTFGSGTRLTVV.

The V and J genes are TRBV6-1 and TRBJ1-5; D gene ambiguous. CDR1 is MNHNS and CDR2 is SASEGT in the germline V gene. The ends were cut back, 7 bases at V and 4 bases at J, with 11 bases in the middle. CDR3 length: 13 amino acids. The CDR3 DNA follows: TGTGCCAGCACTGAGGGTCCGAATCAGCCCCAGCATTTT. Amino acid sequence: CASTEGPNQPQHF.

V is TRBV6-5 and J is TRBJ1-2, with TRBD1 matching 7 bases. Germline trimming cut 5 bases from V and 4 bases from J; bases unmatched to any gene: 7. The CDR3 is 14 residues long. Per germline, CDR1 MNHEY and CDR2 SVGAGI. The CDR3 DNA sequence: TGTGCCAGCAGTCCTACACAGGGGTTCTATGGCTACACCTTC. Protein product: CASSPTQGFYGYTF.

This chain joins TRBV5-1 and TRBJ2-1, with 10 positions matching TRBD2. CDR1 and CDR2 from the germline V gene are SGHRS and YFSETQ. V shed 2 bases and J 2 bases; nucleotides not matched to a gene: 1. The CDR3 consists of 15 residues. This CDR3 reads CASSLSGRAYNEQFF. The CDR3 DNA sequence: TGCGCCAGCAGCTTAAGCGGGAGGGCCTACAATGAGCAGTTCTTC. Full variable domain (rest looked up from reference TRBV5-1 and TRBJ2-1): KAGVTQTPRYLIKTRGQQVTLSCSPISGHRSVSWYQQTPGQGLQFLFEYFSETQRNKGNFPGRFSGRQFSNSRSEMNVSTLELGDSALYLCASSLSGRAYNEQFFGPGTRLTVL.

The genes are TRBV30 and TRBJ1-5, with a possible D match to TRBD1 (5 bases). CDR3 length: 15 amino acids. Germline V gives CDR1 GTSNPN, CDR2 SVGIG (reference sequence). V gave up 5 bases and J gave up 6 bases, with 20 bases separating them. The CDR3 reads CAWGGSVESGQPQHF. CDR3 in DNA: TGTGCCTGGGGGGGTTCTGTTGAGAGTGGTCAGCCCCAGCATTTT. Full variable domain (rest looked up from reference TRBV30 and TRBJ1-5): SQTIHQWPATLVQPVGSPLSLECTVEGTSNPNLYWYRQAAGRGLQLLFYSVGIGQISSEVPQNLSASRPQDRQFILSSKKLLLSDSGFYLCAWGGSVESGQPQHFGDGTRLSIL.

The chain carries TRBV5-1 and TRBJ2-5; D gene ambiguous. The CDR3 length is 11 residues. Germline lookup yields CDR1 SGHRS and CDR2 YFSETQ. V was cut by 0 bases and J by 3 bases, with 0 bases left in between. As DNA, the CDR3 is TGCGCCAGCAGCTTGGAAGAGACCCAGTACTTC. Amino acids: CASSLEETQYF.

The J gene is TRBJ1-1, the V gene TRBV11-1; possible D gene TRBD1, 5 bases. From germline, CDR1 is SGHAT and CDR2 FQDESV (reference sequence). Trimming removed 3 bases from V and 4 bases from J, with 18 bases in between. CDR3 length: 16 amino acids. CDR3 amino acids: CASSFNFGGGATEAFF. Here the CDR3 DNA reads TGTGCCAGCAGCTTTAATTTCGGCGGAGGGGCCACTGAAGCTTTCTTT.

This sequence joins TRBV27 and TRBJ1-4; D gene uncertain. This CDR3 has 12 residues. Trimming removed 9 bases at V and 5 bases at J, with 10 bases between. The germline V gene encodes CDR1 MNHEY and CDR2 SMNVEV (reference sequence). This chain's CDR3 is CASGRLNEKLFF. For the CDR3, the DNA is TGTGCCAGTGGCAGACTAAATGAAAAACTGTTTTTT.

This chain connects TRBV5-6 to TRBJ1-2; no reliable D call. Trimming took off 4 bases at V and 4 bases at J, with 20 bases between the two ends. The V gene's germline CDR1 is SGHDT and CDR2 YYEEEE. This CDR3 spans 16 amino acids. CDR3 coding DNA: TGTGCCAGCAGCGTGGCGGGGTCCTCGGGAGGCTATGGCTACACCTTC. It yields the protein CASSVAGSSGGYGYTF.

The CDR3 region is CASSSNTGVPYGYTF. DNA for the CDR3: TGTGCCAGCAGCTCTAATACAGGCGTCCCGTATGGCTACACCTTC. The rearrangement joins TRBV7-9 to TRBJ1-2, with a weak D call TRBD1 (5 bases). V shed 4 bases and J shed 5 bases, with 17 bases lying between them. CDR1 is SEHNR, CDR2 FQNEAQ, per germline (reference sequence). The CDR3 covers 15 residues.

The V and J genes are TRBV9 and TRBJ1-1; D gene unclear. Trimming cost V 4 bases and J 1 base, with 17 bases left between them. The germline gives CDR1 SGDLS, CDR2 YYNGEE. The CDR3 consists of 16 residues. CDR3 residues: CASSSPQRKGNTEAFF. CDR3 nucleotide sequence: TGTGCCAGCAGCTCCCCCCAGAGGAAAGGGAACACTGAAGCTTTCTTT.

CDR3 DNA sequence: TGTGCCAGCAGCTTAAGGGAAAACACCATATATTTT. This translates into CASSLRENTIYF. The genes are TRBV7-9 and TRBJ1-3, with no clear D. CDR1 is SEHNR, CDR2 FQNEAQ, per germline (reference sequence). The CDR3 spans 12 residues. Trimming stripped 2 bases from V and 6 bases from J, with 5 bases between.

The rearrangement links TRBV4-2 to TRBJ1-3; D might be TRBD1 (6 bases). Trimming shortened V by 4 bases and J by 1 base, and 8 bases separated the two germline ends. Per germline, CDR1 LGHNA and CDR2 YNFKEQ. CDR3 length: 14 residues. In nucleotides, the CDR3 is TGTGCCAGCAGCCTCCAGGGGTCTGGAAACACCATATATTTT. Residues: CASSLQGSGNTIYF.

CDR3 sequence reads: CASSQLLAGVNEQFF. CDR3 in DNA: TGTGCCAGCAGTCAACTACTAGCGGGAGTCAATGAGCAGTTCTTC. The chain employs TRBV28 and TRBJ2-1; 11 nucleotides agree with TRBD2. Trimming cost V 5 bases and J 6 bases; bases outside gene matches: 6. The CDR3 contains 15 residues. Germline CDR1 and CDR2: MDHEN and SYDVKM. Based on the CDR3 plus reference TRBV28 and TRBJ2-1, the full variable domain is DVKVTQSSRYLVKRTGEKVFLECVQDMDHENMFWYRQDPGLGLRLIYFSYDVKMKEKGDIPEGYSVSREKKERFSLILESASTNQTSMYLCASSQLLAGVNEQFFGPGTRLTVL.